The entry below describes one T cell receptor (beta chain). This record belongs to a study of blood T cell repertoires in COVID-19. Sequenced by immunoSEQ multiplex PCR; TCRdb stores in-frame clones only, minus some. The table records some 200,000 clones, about 80% of them present only once. With V trimmed by 6 bases and J by 8 bases, 5 bases remained unmatched. Germline V gene lookup returns CDR1 MNHEY and CDR2 SMNVEV (reference sequence). The CDR3 sequence is 12 residues long. The source is a woman in her forties or fifties who had been exposed to COVID-19. V is TRBV27 and J is TRBJ1-2, with 8 bases aligning to TRBD1. Sequenced material: PBMCs or T cells enriched from blood (not recorded which). This CDR3 reads CASRLPGGGYTF. The CDR3 bases are TGTGCCAGCAGGCTCCCAGGGGGCGGCTACACCTTC.